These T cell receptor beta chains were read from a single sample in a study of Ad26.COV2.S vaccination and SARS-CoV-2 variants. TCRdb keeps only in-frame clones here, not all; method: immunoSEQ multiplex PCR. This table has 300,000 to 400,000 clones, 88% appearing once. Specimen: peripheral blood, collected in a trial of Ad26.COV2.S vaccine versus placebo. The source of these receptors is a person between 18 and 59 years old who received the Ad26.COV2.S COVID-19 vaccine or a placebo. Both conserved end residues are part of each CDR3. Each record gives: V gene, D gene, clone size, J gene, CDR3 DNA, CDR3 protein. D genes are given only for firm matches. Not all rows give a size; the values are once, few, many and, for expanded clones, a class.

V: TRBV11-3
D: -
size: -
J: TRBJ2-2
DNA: TGTGCCAGCAGCTCAGGCTATGGGTCAGGGTTAAAGAACACCGGGGAGCTGTTTTTT
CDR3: CASSSGYGSGLKNTGELFF

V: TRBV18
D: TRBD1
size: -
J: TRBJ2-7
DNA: TGTGCCAGCTCACCACGACCCGGGACAGGGTCCTACGAGCAGTACTTC
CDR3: CASSPRPGTGSYEQYF

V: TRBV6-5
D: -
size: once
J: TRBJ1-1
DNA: TGTGCCAGCAGTTCCGATGGGCTCAACACTGAAGCTTTCTTT
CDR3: CASSSDGLNTEAFF

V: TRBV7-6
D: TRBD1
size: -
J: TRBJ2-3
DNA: TGTGCCAGCAGCGCGGGACAGGGGGCATCAGATACGCAGTATTTT
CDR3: CASSAGQGASDTQYF

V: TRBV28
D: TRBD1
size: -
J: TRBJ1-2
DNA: TGTGCCAGCAGTTTTCGTGGGGGACAGGGGGCGAGAATCCGCTATGGCTACACCTTC
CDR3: CASSFRGGQGARIRYGYTF

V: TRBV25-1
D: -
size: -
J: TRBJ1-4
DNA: TGTGCCAGCAGTACGTACCGGGCCCTTAATGAAAAACTGTTTTTT
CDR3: CASSTYRALNEKLFF

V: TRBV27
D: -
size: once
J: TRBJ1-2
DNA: TGTGCCAGCAGTTTAAGGGGGGATGGAGCGTATGGCTACACCTTC
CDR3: CASSLRGDGAYGYTF

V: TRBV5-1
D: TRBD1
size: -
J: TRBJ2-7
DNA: TGCGCCAGCAGCTTGGAGGGACAGGGTCTGAGAAGCTCCTACGAGCAGTACTTC
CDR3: CASSLEGQGLRSSYEQYF

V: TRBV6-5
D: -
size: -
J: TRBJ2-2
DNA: TGTGCCAGCGGACTATCCGCGCGCACCGGGGAGCTGTTTTTT
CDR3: CASGLSARTGELFF

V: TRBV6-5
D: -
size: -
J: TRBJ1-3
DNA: TGTGCCAGCACCCTTCATCCGGGAAACACCATATATTTT
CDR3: CASTLHPGNTIYF

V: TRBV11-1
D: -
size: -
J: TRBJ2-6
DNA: TGTGCCAGCAGCTTAGTAGTTGGTTCTGGGGCCAACGTCCTGACTTTC
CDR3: CASSLVVGSGANVLTF

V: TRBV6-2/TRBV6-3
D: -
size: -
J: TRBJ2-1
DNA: TGTGCCAGCAGCCAAAATTCCTACAATGAGCAGTTCTTC
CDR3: CASSQNSYNEQFF

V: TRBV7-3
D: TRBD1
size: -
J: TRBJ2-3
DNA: TGTGCCAGCAGCTTAAACGGACAGGGCTCGGTTACGCAGTATTTT
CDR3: CASSLNGQGSVTQYF

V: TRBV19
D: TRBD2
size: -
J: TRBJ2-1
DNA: TGTGCCAGTAGTATAACTAGCGGTACCTACAATGAGCAGTTCTTC
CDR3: CASSITSGTYNEQFF

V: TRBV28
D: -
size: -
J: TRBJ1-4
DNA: TGTGCCAGCAGGCGGAATTACGAAAAACTGTTTTTT
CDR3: CASRRNYEKLFF

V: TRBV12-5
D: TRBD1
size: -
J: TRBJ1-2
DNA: TGTGCTAGTGGTCCGGGACAGGGGGTCTATGGCTACACCTTC
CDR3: CASGPGQGVYGYTF

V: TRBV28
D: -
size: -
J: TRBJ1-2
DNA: TGTGCCAGCACAAGGGCGTCCTATGGCTACACCTTC
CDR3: CASTRASYGYTF

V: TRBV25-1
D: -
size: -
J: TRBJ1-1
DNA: TGTGCCAGCAGTGAAAGGAGCGGGGGGCGTCGGACTGAAGCTTTCTTT
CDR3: CASSERSGGRRTEAFF

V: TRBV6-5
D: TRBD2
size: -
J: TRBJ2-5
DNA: TGTGCCAGCAGTTACGGGGGGGGTGAGACCCAGTACTTC
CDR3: CASSYGGGETQYF

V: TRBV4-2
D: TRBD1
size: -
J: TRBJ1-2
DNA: TGTGCCAGCAGCCCCTACAGACAGGGCAACTATGGCTACACCTTC
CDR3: CASSPYRQGNYGYTF

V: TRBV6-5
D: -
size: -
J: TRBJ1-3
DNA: TGTGCCAGCAGTAGCCGACAGAGCCTTGGAAACACCATATATTTT
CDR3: CASSSRQSLGNTIYF

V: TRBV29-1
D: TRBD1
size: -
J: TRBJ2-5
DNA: TGCAGCGTTGATAAGACAGGGCTGGGAGAGACCCAGTACTTC
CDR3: CSVDKTGLGETQYF